The T cell receptor (beta chain) described here comes from a study of monozygotic twins with inflammatory bowel disease. One entry per CDR3 protein, without DNA, is what TCRdb gives after re-calling the 5' RACE reads. The sample features 300,000 to 400,000 distinct CDR3 sequences, with roughly 2% in its top ten. Germline-derived CDR1 and CDR2 are SQVTM and ANQGSEA. This CDR3 is 14 amino acids long. Donors each contributed one blood sample measuring around 2.4 ml. Investigators extracted total RNA from whole blood and did not sort T cells. The origin of this receptor is a human donor with ulcerative colitis or Crohn's disease, or a healthy co-twin of an affected twin (not recorded which). The chain employs TRBV29-1 and TRBJ2-1; TCRdb picks TRBD1, but there is no DNA to check that call. The specimen sequenced was blood. The CDR3 loop reads CSVGGAVIYNEQFF.